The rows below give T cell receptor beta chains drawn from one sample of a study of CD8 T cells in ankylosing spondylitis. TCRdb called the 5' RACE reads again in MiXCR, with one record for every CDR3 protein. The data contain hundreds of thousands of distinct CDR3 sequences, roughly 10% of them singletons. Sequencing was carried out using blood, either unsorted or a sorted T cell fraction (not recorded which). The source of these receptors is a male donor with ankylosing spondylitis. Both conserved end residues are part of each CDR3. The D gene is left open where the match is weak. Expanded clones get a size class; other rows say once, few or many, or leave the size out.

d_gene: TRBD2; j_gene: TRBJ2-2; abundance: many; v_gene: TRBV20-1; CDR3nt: TGCAGTGCGTTAGCGGGAGATGTAACCGGGGAGCTGTTTTTT; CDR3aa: CSALAGDVTGELFF
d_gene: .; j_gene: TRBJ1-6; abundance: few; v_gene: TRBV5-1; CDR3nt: TGCGCCAGCAGCTTGTATGGTGGGGGCCTCAATTCACCCCTCCACTTT; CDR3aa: CASSLYGGGLNSPLHF
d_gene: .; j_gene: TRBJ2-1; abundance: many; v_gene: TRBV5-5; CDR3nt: TGTGCCAGCGCCGTAAACAGGGACTCCTACAATGAGCAGTTCTTC; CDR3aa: CASAVNRDSYNEQFF
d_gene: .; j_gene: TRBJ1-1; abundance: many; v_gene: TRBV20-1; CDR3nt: TGCAGTGCTAGGGAAAGGGGGTACACTGAAGCTTTCTTT; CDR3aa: CSARERGYTEAFF
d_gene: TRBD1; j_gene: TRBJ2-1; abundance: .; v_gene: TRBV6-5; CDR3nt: TGTGCCAGCAGAGTAACAGGGGGTTTTTTGAATGAGCAGTTCTTC; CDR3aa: CASRVTGGFLNEQFF
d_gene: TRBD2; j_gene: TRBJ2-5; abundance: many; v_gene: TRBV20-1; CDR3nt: TGCAGTGCTAGAGGGACTAGCGGTTCTCAAGAGACCCAGTACTTC; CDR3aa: CSARGTSGSQETQYF
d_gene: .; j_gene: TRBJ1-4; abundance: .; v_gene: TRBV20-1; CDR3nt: TGCAGTGCTAGACCTGACAGCGAAAAACTGTTTTTT; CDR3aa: CSARPDSEKLFF
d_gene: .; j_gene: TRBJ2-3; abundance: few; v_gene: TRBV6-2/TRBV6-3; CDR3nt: TGTGCCAGCAGGATAGATCGGGGGACAGATACGCAGTATTTT; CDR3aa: CASRIDRGTDTQYF
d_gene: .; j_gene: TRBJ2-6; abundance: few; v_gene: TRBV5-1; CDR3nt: TGCGCCAGCAGCCCCCTTTATGTGGCAGAGGCTGGGGCCAACGTCCTGACTTTC; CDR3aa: CASSPLYVAEAGANVLTF
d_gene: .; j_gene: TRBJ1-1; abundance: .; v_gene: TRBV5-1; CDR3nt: TGCGCCAGCAGCTTGTCTCCGGGGGACACTGAAGCTTTCTTT; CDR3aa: CASSLSPGDTEAFF
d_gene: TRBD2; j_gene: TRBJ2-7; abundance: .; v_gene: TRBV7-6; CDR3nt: TGTGCCAGCAGCATTAGGGCGAGCGGGGGGGCCTACGAGCAGTACTTC; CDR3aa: CASSIRASGGAYEQYF
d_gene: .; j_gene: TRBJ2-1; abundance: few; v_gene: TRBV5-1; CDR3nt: TGCGCCAGCAGCTTGGGAGGGATTCTCAATGAGCAGTTCTTC; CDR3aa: CASSLGGILNEQFF
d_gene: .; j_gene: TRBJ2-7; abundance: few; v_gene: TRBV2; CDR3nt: TGTGCCAGCAGTGGAGGGTTCGGGGTTTCCTACGAGCAGTACTTC; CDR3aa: CASSGGFGVSYEQYF
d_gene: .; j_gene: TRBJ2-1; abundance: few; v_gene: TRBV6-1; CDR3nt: TGTGTGGCTACGGAGAACTCCTACAATGAGCAGTTCTTC; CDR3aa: CVATENSYNEQFF
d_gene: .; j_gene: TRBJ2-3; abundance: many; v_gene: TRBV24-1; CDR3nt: TGTGCCACCAGTGAACTTAGCACAGATACGCAGTATTTT; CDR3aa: CATSELSTDTQYF
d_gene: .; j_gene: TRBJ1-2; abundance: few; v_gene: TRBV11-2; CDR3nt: TGTGCCAGCAGCTCGACAACAGGTCTCTATGGCTACACCTTC; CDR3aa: CASSSTTGLYGYTF
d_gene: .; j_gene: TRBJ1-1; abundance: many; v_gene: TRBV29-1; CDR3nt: TGCAGCGTTGGAACCTCATTCGGGGGGACTGAAGCTTTCTTT; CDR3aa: CSVGTSFGGTEAFF
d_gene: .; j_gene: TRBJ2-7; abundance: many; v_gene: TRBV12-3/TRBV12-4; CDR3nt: TGTGCCAGCAGTCGGGCAGGTGTTAGCTCCTACGAGCAGTACTTC; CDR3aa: CASSRAGVSSYEQYF
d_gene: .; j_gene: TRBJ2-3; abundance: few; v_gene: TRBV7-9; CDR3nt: TGTGCCAGCAGCTTATTACCAGTCGGCACAGATACGCAGTATTTT; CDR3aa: CASSLLPVGTDTQYF
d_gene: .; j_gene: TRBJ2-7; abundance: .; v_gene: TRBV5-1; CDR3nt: TGCGCCAGCAGCGGAGTCGGGGCTTCCCACGAGCAGTACTTC; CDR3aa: CASSGVGASHEQYF
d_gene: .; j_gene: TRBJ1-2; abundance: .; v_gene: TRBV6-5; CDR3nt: TGTGCCAGCAGTTACCGCACCCACAGGGAGGGCTACACCTTC; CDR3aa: CASSYRTHREGYTF
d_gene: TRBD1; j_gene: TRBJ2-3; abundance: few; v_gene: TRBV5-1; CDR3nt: TGCGCCAGCAGCTCCGGACAGGGAGGAGATACGCAGTATTTT; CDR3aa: CASSSGQGGDTQYF
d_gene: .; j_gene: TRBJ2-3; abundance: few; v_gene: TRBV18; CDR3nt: TGTGCCAGCTCACCACGGTCTATGCGGAGTTCGGATACGCAGTATTTT; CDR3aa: CASSPRSMRSSDTQYF
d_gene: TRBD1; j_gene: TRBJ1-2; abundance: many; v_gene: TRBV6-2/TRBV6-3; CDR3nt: TGTGCCAGCAGCCGTGGACAGGGGACGGGCTACACCTTC; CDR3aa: CASSRGQGTGYTF
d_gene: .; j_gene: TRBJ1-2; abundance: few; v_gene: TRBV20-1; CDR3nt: TGCAGTGCTAGAATTGGGGGATACTATGGCTACACCTTC; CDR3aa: CSARIGGYYGYTF
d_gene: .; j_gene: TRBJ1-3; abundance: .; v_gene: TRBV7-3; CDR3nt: TGTGCCAGCAGAATTCCTATTTTCGGAGCCCTCTCTGGAAACACCATATATTTT; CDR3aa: CASRIPIFGALSGNTIYF
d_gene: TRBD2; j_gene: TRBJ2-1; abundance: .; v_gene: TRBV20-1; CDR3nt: TGCAGTGCTAGGACTAGCGGGAGCGGGCGGTCCTACAATGAGCAGTTCTTC; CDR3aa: CSARTSGSGRSYNEQFF
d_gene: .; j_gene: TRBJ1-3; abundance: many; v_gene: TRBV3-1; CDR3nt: TGTGCCAGCAGCCAGCGAAACACCATATATTTT; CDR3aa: CASSQRNTIYF
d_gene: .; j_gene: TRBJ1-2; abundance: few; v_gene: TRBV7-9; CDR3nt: TGTGCCAGCAGCTTGAGTGATGGCTACACCTTC; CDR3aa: CASSLSDGYTF
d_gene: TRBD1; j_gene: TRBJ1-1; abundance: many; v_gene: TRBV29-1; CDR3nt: TGCAGCGTTAGACCGGGACAGATAAGTAGCACTGAAGCTTTCTTT; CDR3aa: CSVRPGQISSTEAFF
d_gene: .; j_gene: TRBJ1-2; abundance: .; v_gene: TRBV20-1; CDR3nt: TGCAGTGCTACGAGGGCAGTGGGCTACACCTTC; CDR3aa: CSATRAVGYTF
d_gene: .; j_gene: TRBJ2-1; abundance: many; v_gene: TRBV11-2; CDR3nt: TGTGCCAGCAGCTTCGGGGGGCCCTACAATGAGCAGTTCTTC; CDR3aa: CASSFGGPYNEQFF
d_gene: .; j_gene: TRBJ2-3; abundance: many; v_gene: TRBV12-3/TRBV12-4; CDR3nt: TGTGCCACGTCTCGGGACACTTCCACGCAGTATTTT; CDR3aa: CATSRDTSTQYF
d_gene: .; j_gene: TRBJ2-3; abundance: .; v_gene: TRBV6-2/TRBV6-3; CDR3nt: TGTGCCAGCAGTTACTCAGGATGGTTAGCGGTCACAGATACGCAGTATTTT; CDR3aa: CASSYSGWLAVTDTQYF
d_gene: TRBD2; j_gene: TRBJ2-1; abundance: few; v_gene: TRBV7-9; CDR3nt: TGTGCCAGCAGCACCGTGACTAGCAACAATGAGCAGTTCTTC; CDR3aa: CASSTVTSNNEQFF
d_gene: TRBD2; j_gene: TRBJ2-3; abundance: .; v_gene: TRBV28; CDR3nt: TGTGCCAGCACCCTTGGGATGGGAGGGCGAACAGATACGCAGTATTTT; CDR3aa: CASTLGMGGRTDTQYF
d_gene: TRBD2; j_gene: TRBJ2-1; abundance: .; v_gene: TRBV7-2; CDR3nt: TGTGCCAGCAGCTTAATCCTAGCGGGACCGCAGTTCTTC; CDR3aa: CASSLILAGPQFF
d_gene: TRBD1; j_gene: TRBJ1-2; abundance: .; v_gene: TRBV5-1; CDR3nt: TGCGCCAGCAGCGCACAGGGGGTTACCCATGGCTACACCTTC; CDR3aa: CASSAQGVTHGYTF
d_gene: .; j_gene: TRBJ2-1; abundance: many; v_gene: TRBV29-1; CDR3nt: TGCAGCGTTGACTCGGGCTGGAACAATGAGCAGTTCTTC; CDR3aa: CSVDSGWNNEQFF
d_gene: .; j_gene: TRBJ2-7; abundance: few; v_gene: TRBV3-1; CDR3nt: TGTGCCAGCAGCCGGGCCCCCGAGTTAGAGCAGTACTTC; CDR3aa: CASSRAPELEQYF
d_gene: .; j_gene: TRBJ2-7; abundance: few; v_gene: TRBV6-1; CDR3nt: TGTGCCAGCAGACCACTCCTGAGCTCCTACGAGCAGTACTTC; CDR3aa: CASRPLLSSYEQYF
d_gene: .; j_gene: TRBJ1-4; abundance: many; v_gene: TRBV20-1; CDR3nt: TGCAGTGCGAGAGGCCCTCCTGAAAAACTGTTTTTT; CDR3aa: CSARGPPEKLFF
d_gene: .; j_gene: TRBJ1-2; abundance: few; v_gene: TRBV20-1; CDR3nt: TGCAGTGCTGAACAGCGGAGCTATGGCTACACCTTC; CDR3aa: CSAEQRSYGYTF
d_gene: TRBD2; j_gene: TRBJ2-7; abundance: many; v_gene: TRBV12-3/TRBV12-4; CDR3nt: TGTGCCAGCAGTAGGACTAGCGGGGTCTACGAGCAGTACTTC; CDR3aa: CASSRTSGVYEQYF
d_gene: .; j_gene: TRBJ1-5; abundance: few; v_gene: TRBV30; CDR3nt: TGTGCCTGGGGGGCGGGAGGGGGCAATCAGCCCCAGCATTTT; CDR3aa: CAWGAGGGNQPQHF
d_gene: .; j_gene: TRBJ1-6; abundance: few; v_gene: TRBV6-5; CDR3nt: TGTGCCAGCAGTTATGTACTCCAATATAATTCACCCCTCCACTTT; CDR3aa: CASSYVLQYNSPLHF
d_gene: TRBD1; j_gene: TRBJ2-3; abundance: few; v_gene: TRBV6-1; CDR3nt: TGTGCCAGCAGTCCAGGCCGGGACAGGGCCCATAGCACAGATACGCAGTATTTT; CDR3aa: CASSPGRDRAHSTDTQYF
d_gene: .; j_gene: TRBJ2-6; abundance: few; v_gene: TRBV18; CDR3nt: TGTGCCAGCTCAGACGAGACCTCCTTCTCTGGGGCCAACGTCCTGACTTTC; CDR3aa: CASSDETSFSGANVLTF
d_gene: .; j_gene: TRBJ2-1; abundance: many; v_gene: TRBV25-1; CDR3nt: TGTGCCAGCAGCCCAGTGGGTATCAATGAGCAGTTCTTC; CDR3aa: CASSPVGINEQFF
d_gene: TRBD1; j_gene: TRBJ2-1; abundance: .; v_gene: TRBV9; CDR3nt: TGTGCCAGCAGCCGTACCGGGACAGGTGAGAATGAGCAGTTCTTC; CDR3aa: CASSRTGTGENEQFF
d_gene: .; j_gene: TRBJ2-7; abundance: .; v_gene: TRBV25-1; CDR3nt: TGTGCCAGCACAAAAGGTTTAGCCTACGAGCAGTACTTC; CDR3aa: CASTKGLAYEQYF
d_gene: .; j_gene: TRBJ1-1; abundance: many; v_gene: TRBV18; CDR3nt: TGTGCCAGCTCACCTTCCGGGACAAAGAACACTGAAGCTTTCTTT; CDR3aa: CASSPSGTKNTEAFF
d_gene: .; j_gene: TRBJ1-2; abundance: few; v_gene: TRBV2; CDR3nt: TGTGCCAGCAGTGGACACAGGACCTATGGCTACACCTTC; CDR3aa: CASSGHRTYGYTF